The 6 T cell receptor beta chains presented below share a single source sample, sequenced in a study of low-dose radiotherapy and immunotherapy resistance in tumors. Alpha- and beta-chain coverage of first-strand cDNA came from TRAV- and TRBV-specific primers. Using a constant-region primer together with a V-primer adapter, TCRs were subjected to 20 PCR cycles of amplification. TCRdb reprocessed the reads via MiXCR and lists one record per CDR3 protein. The sample has roughly 40,000 distinct CDR3 sequences, less than 30% seen once. The time point denotes: after trial treatment. Treatment here: LDRT plus nivolumab, ipilimumab, low-dose cyclophosphamide and aspirin (RACIN trial). Here the sequenced sample was PBMCs, taken after low-dose radiotherapy plus immunotherapy. Source of these receptors: a male donor with prostate cancer.

This clonotype was recorded many times. The CDR3 DNA is TGTGCCAGCAGCTTAGCACACAGTACGAATGAGCAGTTCTTC. Its protein is CASSLAHSTNEQFF. The gene calls are TRBV7-9 and TRBJ2-1, with no clear D. CDR3 length: 14 residues. The V gene's germline CDR1 is SEHNR and CDR2 FQNEAQ (reference sequence). V lost 0 bases, J lost 7 bases, and 10 bases lay in between.

This clonotype showed up many times. This rearrangement joins TRBV12-3 or TRBV12-4 to TRBJ1-1; no definite D call. The CDR3 consists of 13 residues. Trimming cost V 7 bases and J 1 base, with 10 bases left between them. Here the CDR3 reads CASTEIRNTEAFF. The CDR3 DNA is TGTGCCAGCACCGAGATAAGGAACACTGAAGCTTTCTTT.

This clonotype was detected ten times or more. The chain couples TRBV7-9 to TRBJ2-1; 10 bases line up with TRBD2. This CDR3 spans 16 amino acids. Per germline, CDR1 SEHNR and CDR2 FQNEAQ (reference sequence). V gave up 0 bases and J gave up 10 bases; unmatched junction bases: 9. CDR3 loop: CASSLARLAGAEEQFF. The DNA of the CDR3 is TGTGCCAGCAGCTTAGCGCGTCTAGCGGGAGCCGAGGAGCAGTTCTTC.

There are a few counts of this clonotype. The V gene is TRBV6-2 or TRBV6-3, the J gene TRBJ2-7; possibly TRBD1 for D (6 bases). The CDR3 loop spans 12 amino acids. Germline V lookup: CDR1 MNHEY, CDR2 SVGEGT. Trimming took 6 bases from V and 3 from J, leaving 9 bases between them. The CDR3 sequence is CASSIQGYEQYF. The CDR3 DNA is TGTGCCAGCAGCATACAGGGCTACGAGCAGTACTTC.

The sample holds many counts of this clonotype. This chain connects TRBV2 to TRBJ2-3; 7 nucleotides agree with TRBD1. This CDR3 has 15 residues. Trimming took 7 bases from V and 2 from J; bases not matched to a gene: 9. Germline values: CDR1 SNHLY, CDR2 FYNNEI. The CDR3 loop reads CASILQGNPTDTQYF. The DNA for the CDR3 is TGTGCCAGCATTCTACAGGGGAACCCCACAGATACGCAGTATTTT. The full variable domain, rest sourced from reference TRBV2 and TRBJ2-3, is EPEVTQTPSHQVTQMGQEVILRCVPISNHLYFYWYRQILGQKVEFLVSFYNNEISEKSEIFDDQFSVERPDGSNFTLKIRSTKLEDSAMYFCASILQGNPTDTQYFGPGTRLTVL.

This clonotype was observed many times. The chain combines TRBV7-9 with TRBJ2-6; no clear D gene. V lost 3 bases and J lost 0, with 15 bases in between. CDR3 length: 18 amino acids. The germline V gene has CDR1 SEHNR and CDR2 FQNEAQ (reference sequence). The CDR3 region has the DNA TGTGCCAGCAGCTTGGGCAGCCTGAAACTCTCTGGGGCCAACGTCCTGACTTTC. It encodes CASSLGSLKLSGANVLTF.